One and the same sample provided the 5 T cell receptor beta chains below, sequenced in a study of identical twins. TCRdb re-called the 5' RACE reads with MiXCR, one entry per CDR3 protein. This table holds some 710,000 distinct CDR3 sequences, around 6.1% found once. Material: naive T cells sorted from blood. These receptor sequences come from a man aged 18 to 29 in good health.

Many counts were recorded for this clonotype. This sequence joins TRBV12-3 or TRBV12-4 and TRBJ1-1; 7 bases agree with TRBD1. After removal of 3 bases from V and 5 bases from J, the junction contained 3 bases not matched to a gene. This CDR3 is built from 13 residues. CDR3 nucleotides: TGTGCCAGCAGTTTTTCAGGGGGGACTGAAGCTTTCTTT. Encoded protein: CASSFSGGTEAFF.

The rearrangement joins TRBV5-1 to TRBJ2-1, with D perhaps matching TRBD2 (6 bases). Trimming pared 1 base from V and 2 bases from J, leaving 10 bases between. Germline CDR1 reads SGHRS; CDR2 reads YFSETQ. This CDR3 is 15 amino acids long. In DNA, the CDR3 is TGCGCCAGCAGCTTGTGGGGAGGCACCTACAATGAGCAGTTCTTC. Residues: CASSLWGGTYNEQFF.

The chain joins TRBV5-1 to TRBJ2-7; D not resolved. The CDR3 covers 13 residues. Trimming took 1 base from V and 5 from J, leaving 10 bases between them. CDR1 SGHRS and CDR2 YFSETQ come from the germline V gene. The CDR3 protein is CASSLNHGDEQYV. The CDR3 DNA sequence: TGCGCCAGCAGCTTGAACCACGGTGACGAGCAGTACGTC.

The chain joins TRBV27 to TRBJ2-1; D perhaps matches TRBD1 (6 bases). The CDR3 totals 14 residues. Germline V gives CDR1 MNHEY, CDR2 SMNVEV (reference sequence). V lost 6 bases and J lost 3, with 12 bases in between. CDR3 amino acids: CASSLDRIYNEQFF. DNA for the CDR3: TGTGCCAGCAGCCTTGACAGGATCTACAATGAGCAGTTCTTC.

This clonotype was seen at least ten times. As DNA, the CDR3 is TGCAGCGTTGAAGGCAAAAGTCTTCCAGGCCAATTTAACTATGGCTACACCTTC. Protein product: CSVEGKSLPGQFNYGYTF. The gene calls are TRBV29-1 and TRBJ1-2; D unclear. The CDR3 covers 18 residues. The germline V gene has CDR1 SQVTM and CDR2 ANQGSEA. V was shortened by 1 base and J by 1 base, with 22 bases between the two germline ends.